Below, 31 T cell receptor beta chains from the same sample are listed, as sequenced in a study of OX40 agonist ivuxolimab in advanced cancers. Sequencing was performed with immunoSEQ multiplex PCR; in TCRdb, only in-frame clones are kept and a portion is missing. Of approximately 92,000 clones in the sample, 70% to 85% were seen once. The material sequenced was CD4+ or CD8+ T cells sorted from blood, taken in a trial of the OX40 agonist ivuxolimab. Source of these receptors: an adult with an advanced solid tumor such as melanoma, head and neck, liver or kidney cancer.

This chain's CDR3 is CASSPDRDSYNEQFF. Here the CDR3 DNA reads TGTGCCAGCTCACCAGACAGAGACTCCTACAATGAGCAGTTCTTC. This rearrangement joins TRBV18 to TRBJ2-1; possibly TRBD1 for D (5 bases). The germline CDR1 and CDR2 sequences are KGHSH and LQKENI. The CDR3 sequence is 15 residues long. V dropped 2 bases and J dropped 0 bases, with 8 bases sitting between them.

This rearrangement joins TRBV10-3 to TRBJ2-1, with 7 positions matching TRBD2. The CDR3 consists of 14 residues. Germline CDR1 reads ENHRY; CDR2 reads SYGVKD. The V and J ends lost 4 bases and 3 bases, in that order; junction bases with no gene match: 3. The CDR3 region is CAISVSGNYNEQFF. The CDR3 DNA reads TGTGCCATCAGTGTAAGCGGGAACTACAATGAGCAGTTCTTC.

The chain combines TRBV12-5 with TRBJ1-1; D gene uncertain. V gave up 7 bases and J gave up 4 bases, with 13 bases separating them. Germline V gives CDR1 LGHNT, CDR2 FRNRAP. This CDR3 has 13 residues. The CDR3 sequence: CASENGFGTEAFF. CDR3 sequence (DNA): TGTGCTAGTGAGAACGGCTTTGGCACTGAAGCTTTCTTT.

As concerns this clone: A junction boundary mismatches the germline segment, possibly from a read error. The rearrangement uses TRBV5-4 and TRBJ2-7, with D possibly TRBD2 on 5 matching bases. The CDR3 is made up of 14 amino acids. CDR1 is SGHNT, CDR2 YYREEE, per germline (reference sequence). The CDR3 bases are TGCGCCAGCAGCCAAGAGAGCGGACCCTACGAGCAGTACTTC. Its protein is CASSQESGPYEQYF.

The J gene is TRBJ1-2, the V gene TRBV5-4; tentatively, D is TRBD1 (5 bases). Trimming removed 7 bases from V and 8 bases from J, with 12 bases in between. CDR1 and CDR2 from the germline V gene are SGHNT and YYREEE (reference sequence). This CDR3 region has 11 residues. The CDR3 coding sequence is TGTGCCAGCCGCGGGACTCGCGGCTACACCTTC. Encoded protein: CASRGTRGYTF.

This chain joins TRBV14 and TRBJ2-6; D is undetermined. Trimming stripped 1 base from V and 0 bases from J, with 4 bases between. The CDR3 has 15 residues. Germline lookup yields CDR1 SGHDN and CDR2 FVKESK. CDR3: CASSQARSGANVLTF. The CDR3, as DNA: TGTGCCAGCAGCCAAGCACGCTCTGGGGCCAACGTCCTGACTTTC.

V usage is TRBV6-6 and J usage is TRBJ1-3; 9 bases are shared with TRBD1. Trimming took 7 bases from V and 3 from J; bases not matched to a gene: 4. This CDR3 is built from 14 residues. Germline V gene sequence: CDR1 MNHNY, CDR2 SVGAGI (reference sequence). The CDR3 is CASTTGGGGNTIYF. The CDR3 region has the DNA TGTGCCAGCACCACAGGGGGCGGTGGAAACACCATATATTTT.

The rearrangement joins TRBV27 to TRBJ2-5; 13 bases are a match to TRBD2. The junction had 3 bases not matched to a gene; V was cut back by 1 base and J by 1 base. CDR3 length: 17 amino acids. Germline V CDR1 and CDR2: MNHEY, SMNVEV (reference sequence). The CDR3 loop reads CASSLLGTSGIQETQYF. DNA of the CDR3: TGTGCCAGCAGTTTATTGGGGACTAGCGGGATCCAAGAGACCCAGTACTTC.

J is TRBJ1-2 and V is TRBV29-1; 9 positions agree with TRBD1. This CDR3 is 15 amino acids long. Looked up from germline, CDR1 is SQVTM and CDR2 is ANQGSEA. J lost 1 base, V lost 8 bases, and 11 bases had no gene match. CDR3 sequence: CSTAGDRALNYGYTF. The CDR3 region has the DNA TGCAGCACAGCAGGGGACAGGGCGCTTAACTATGGCTACACCTTC.

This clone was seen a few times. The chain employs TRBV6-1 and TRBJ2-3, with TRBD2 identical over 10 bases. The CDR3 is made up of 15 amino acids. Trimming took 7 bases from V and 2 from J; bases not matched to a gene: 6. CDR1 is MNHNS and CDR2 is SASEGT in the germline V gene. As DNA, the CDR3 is TGTGCCAGCACTGGGCTAGCGGGGGACACAGATACGCAGTATTTT. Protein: CASTGLAGDTDTQYF.

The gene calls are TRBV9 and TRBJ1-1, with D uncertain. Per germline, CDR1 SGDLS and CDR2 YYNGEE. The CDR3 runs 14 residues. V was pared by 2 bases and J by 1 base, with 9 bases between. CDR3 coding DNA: TGTGCCAGCAGCGTTCAGGCGGGGAACACTGAAGCTTTCTTT. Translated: CASSVQAGNTEAFF.

For the CDR3, the DNA is TGTGCCAGCAGTGGACGACAGGGGAACACTGAAGCTTTCTTT. Translated: CASSGRQGNTEAFF. The rearrangement uses TRBV2 and TRBJ1-1; 7 nucleotides agree with TRBD1. V lost 4 bases and J lost 1; bases outside the gene matches: 3. CDR3 length equals 14 residues. Germline assignment: CDR1 SNHLY and CDR2 FYNNEI.

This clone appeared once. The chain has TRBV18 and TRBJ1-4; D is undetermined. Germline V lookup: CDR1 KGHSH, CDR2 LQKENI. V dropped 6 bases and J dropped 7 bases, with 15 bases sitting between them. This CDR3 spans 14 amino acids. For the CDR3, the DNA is TGTGCCAGCTCCTCGGCGCCCGGGTTTGAAAAACTGTTTTTT. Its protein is CASSSAPGFEKLFF. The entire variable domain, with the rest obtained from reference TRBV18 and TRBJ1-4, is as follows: NAGVMQNPRHLVRRRGQEARLRCSPMKGHSHVYWYRQLPEEGLKFMVYLQKENIIDESGMPKERFSAEFPKEGPSILRIQQVVRGDSAAYFCASSSAPGFEKLFFGSGTQLSVL.

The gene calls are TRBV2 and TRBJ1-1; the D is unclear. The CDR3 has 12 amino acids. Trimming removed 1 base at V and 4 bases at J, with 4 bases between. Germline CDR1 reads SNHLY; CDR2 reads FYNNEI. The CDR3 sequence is CASSEGGTEAFF. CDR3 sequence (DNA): TGTGCCAGCAGTGAAGGCGGCACTGAAGCTTTCTTT.

DNA for the CDR3: TGTGCCAGCAGTGACAGGGTAAGAGGGCAGCCCCAGCATTTT. It translates to CASSDRVRGQPQHF. The chain has TRBV6-5 and TRBJ1-5; 7 bases fit TRBD1. J was trimmed by 7 bases and V by 5 bases; bases with no gene match: 8. The germline gives CDR1 MNHEY, CDR2 SVGAGI. The length of the CDR3 is 14 residues.

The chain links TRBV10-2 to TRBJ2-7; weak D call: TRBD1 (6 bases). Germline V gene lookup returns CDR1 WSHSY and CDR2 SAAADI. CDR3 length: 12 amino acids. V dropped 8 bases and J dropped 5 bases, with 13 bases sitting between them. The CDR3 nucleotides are TGCGCCAGCGAAAACAGGGACGACGAGCAGTACTTC. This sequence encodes CASENRDDEQYF.

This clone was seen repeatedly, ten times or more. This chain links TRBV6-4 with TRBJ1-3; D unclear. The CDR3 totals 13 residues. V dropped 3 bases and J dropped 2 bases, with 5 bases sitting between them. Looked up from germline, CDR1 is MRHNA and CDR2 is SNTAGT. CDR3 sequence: CASSEIPGNTIYF. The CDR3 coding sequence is TGTGCCAGCAGTGAGATCCCTGGAAACACCATATATTTT.

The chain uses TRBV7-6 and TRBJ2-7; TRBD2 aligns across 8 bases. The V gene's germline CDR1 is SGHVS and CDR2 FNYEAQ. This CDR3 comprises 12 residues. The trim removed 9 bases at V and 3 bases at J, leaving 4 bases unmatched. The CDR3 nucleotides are TGTGCCAGGGGCGGGACTAGCTACGAGCAGTACTTC. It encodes CARGGTSYEQYF.

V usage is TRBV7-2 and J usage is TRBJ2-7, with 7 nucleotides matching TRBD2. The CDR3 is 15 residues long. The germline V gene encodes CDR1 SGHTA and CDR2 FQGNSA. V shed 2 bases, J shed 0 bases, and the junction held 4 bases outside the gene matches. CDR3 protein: CASSLWGGSSYEQYF. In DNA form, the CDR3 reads TGTGCCAGCAGCTTATGGGGCGGGAGCTCCTACGAGCAGTACTTC.

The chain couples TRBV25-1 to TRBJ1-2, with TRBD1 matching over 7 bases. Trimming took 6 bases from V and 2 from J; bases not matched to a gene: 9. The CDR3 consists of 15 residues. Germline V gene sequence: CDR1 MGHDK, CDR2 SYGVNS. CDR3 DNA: TGTGCCAGCAGCGCACCGACAGGGACAAACTATGGCTACACCTTC. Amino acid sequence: CASSAPTGTNYGYTF.

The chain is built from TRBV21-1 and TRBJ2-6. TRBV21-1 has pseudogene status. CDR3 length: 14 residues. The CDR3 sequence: CASGPLSGANVLTF. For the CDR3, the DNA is TGTGCCAGCGGTCCCCTCTCTGGGGCCAACGTCCTGACTTTC.

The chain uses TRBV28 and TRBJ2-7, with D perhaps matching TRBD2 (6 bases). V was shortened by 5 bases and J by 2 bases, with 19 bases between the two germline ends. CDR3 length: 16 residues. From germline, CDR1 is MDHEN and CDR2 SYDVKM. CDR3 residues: CASSGTDPGGTYEQYF. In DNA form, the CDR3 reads TGTGCCAGCAGTGGAACGGACCCCGGGGGAACCTACGAGCAGTACTTC.

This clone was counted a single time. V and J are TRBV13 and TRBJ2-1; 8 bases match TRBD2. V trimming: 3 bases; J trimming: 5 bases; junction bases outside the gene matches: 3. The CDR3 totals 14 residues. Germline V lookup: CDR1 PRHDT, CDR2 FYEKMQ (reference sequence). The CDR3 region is CASSLGGGNNEQFF. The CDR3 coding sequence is TGTGCCAGCAGCTTGGGCGGGGGGAACAATGAGCAGTTCTTC.

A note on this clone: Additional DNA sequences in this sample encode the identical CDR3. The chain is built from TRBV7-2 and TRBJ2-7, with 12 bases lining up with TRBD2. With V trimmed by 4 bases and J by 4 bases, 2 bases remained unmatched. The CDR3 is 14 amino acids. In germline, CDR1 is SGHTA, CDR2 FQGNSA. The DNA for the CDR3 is TGTGCCAGCAGCTCCGGGACTAGCGGGTACGAGCAGTACTTC. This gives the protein CASSSGTSGYEQYF. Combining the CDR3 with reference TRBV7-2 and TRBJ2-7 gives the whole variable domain GAGVSQSPSNKVTEKGKDVELRCDPISGHTALYWYRQSLGQGLEFLIYFQGNSAPDKSGLPSDRFSAERTGGSVSTLTIQRTQQEDSAVYLCASSSGTSGYEQYFGPGTRLTVT.

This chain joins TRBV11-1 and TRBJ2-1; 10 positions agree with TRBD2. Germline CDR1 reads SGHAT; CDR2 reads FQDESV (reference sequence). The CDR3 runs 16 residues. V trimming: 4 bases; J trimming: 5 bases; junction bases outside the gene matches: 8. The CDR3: CASSSRGTSDHNEQFF. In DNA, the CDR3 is TGTGCCAGCAGCTCCCGCGGGACTAGCGACCACAATGAGCAGTTCTTC.

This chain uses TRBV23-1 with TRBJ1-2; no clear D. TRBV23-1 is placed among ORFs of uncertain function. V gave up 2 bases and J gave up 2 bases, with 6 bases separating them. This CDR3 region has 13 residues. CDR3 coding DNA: TGCGCCAGCAGTCAAGTCATAAACTATGGCTACACCTTC. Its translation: CASSQVINYGYTF.

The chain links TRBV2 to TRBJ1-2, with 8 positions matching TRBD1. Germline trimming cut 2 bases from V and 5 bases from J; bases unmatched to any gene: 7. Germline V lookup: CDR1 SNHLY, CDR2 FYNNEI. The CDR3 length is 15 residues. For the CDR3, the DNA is TGTGCCAGCAGTGAAACCCAGGGGGCCGGGTATGGCTACACCTTC. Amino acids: CASSETQGAGYGYTF.

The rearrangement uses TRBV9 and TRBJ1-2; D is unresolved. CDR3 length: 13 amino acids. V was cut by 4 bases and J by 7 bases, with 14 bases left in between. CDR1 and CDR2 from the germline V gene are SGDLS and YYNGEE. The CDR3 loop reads CASSPSFQSGYTF. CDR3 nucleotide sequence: TGTGCCAGCAGCCCATCGTTCCAGAGTGGCTACACCTTC.

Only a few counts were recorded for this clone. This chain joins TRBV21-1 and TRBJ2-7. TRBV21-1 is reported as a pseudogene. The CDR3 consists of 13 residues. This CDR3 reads CASSKGRHGEQYF. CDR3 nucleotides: TGTGCCAGCAGCAAGGGCAGGCACGGGGAGCAGTACTTC.

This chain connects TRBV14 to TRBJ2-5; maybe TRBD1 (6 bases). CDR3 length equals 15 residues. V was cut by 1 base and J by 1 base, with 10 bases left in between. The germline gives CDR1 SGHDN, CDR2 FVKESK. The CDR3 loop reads CASSQGQALQETQYF. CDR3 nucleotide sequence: TGTGCCAGCAGCCAAGGACAGGCCCTCCAAGAGACCCAGTACTTC.

This CDR3 is CASSPPRGNTDTQYF. CDR3 DNA: TGCGCCAGCAGCCCCCCGCGGGGCAACACAGATACGCAGTATTTT. This sequence joins TRBV4-1 and TRBJ2-3, with TRBD2 as a possible D gene (6 bases). V was clipped by 4 bases and J by 2 bases, with 13 bases between them. Germline assignment: CDR1 MGHRA and CDR2 YSYEKL. The CDR3 runs to 15 residues.